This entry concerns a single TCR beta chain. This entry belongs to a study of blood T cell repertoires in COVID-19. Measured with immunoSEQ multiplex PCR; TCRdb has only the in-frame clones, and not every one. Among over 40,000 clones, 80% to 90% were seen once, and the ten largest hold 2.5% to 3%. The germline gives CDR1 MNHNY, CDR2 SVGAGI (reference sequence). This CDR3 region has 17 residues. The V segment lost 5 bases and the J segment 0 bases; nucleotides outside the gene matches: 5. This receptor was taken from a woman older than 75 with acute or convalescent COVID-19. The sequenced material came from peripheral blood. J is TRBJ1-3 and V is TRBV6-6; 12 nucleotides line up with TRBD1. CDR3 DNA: TGTGCCAGCAGTCGGGGACAGGGGGCCCGCTCTGGAAACACCATATATTTT. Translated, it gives CASSRGQGARSGNTIYF.